The T cell receptor beta chain under discussion was sequenced for a study of blood T cell repertoires in COVID-19. Study at large: Samples taken during acute and convalescent COVID-19 were collected in the United States, Italy and Spain. T cells, B-cell-depleted T cells, or PBMCs supplied cDNA or gDNA.

Source study methods: Reference gene primers were amplified, and this amplification served to estimate nucleated cell counts. Some clones are missing from TCRdb's copy, which holds only in-frame ones; the method was immunoSEQ multiplex PCR. The DNA was the basis for D and trimming; V, J and clone size are from that table. In the table there are 71,000 or so clones, approximately 80% of which are singletons. V lost 0 bases and J lost 0, with 13 bases in between. The CDR3 is 17 residues long. Germline lookup yields CDR1 SGHKS and CDR2 YYEKEE (reference sequence). This TCR was sampled from a man aged 65-85 years with acute or convalescent COVID-19. V is TRBV5-5 and J is TRBJ1-3; tentatively, D is TRBD1 (5 bases). The source material was peripheral blood. CDR3 sequence (DNA): TGTGCCAGCAGCTTGGTCTACAGGTCGATCTCTGGAAACACCATATATTTT. It yields the protein CASSLVYRSISGNTIYF.